This TCR beta chain emerged from a study of CD8 T cells in Susac syndrome. At the level of the study: Clinical remission applied to about 8 sequenced Susac syndrome patients, and five or six had active disease. The study, taken as a whole, reports: CD4+ T cell repertoires in Susac syndrome exhibited no evidence of clonal expansion.

On this clonotype itself: Its antigen is undetermined.

Recently defined diagnostic criteria classed the Susac syndrome patients as definite or probable. About 0.5 to 1 ug RNA was reverse transcribed with random hexamers. Multiplex PCR with immunoSEQ amplified the TCR beta CDR3 across 54 Vbeta and 13 Jbeta. From the immunoSEQ multiplex PCR reads, TCRdb called clonotypes with MiXCR, one entry per CDR3 protein. Of tens of thousands of distinct CDR3 sequences in the sample, 93% were seen once. CDR3 length: 13 amino acids. The V gene end was trimmed by 4 bases and the J gene end by 3 bases; junction bases not matched to a gene: 3. Germline V gene lookup returns CDR1 MNHNS and CDR2 SASEGT.

Sequencing was done on a sample of CD4+ T cells from PBMCs. The sequence was obtained from a human donor with Susac syndrome. This chain uses TRBV6-1 with TRBJ2-7; 7 nucleotides agree with TRBD1. CDR3 protein: CASSGDRDYEQYF. In nucleotides, the CDR3 is TGTGCCAGCAGTGGGGACAGAGACTACGAGCAGTACTTC.